The 28 T cell receptor beta chains in this list originate from one sample, sequenced in a study of low-dose radiotherapy and immunotherapy resistance in tumors. Primers used for first-strand cDNA, a TRAV- and TRBV-specific set, covered both alpha and beta chains. TCR amplification ran roughly 20 PCR cycles using constant-region and V-primer adapter primers. TCRdb independently ran MiXCR on the reads; one entry per CDR3 protein. The sample includes approximately 70,000 distinct CDR3 sequences, around 29% seen only once; the top ten take 11%. Time point meaning: before trial treatment. Sequences were derived from PBMCs, sampled before treatment. The source is a female donor with ovarian cancer.

This clonotype was observed at least ten times. The V call is TRBV6-6, the J call TRBJ2-2, with D unresolved. Germline CDR1 is MNHNY and CDR2 is SVGAGI (reference sequence). Trimming left V 2 bases short and J 2 bases short, with 9 bases between. The CDR3 is 15 amino acids. CDR3 protein: CASSYGYLNTGELFF. CDR3 DNA sequence: TGTGCCAGCAGTTACGGGTACTTAAACACCGGGGAGCTGTTTTTT.

This clonotype was counted ten times or more. This chain connects TRBV20-1 to TRBJ2-1; 8 positions agree with TRBD2. The V segment lost 3 bases and the J segment 6 bases; nucleotides outside the gene matches: 10. Germline V CDR1 and CDR2: DFQATT, SNEGSKA (reference sequence). There are 15 residues in the CDR3. The CDR3 here is CSARVAGGGVNEQFF. The DNA of the CDR3 is TGCAGTGCTAGGGTGGCGGGAGGAGGGGTCAATGAGCAGTTCTTC.

On this clonotype: This could be a read error, since a much larger clone is one nucleotide away. The V and J genes are TRBV5-8 and TRBJ2-3; no clear D gene. Germline V gene sequence: CDR1 SGHTS, CDR2 YDEGEE. The CDR3 spans 13 residues. V was cut by 2 bases and J by 3 bases, with 7 bases left in between. CDR3 in amino acids: CASSLVATDTQYF. The DNA for the CDR3 is TGTGCCAGCAGCTTAGTTGCTACAGATACGCAGTATTTT.

This clonotype has a count of ten or more. CDR3 in DNA: TGTGCCAGTAGGGAGACAGGTGGAAATCATCAGCCCCAGCATTTT. Translated: CASRETGGNHQPQHF. The chain combines TRBV19 with TRBJ1-5, with D perhaps matching TRBD1 (6 bases). Germline V gene lookup returns CDR1 LNHDA and CDR2 SQIVND (reference sequence). V lost 6 bases, J lost 5 bases, and 17 bases lay in between. This CDR3 has 15 amino acids.

This clonotype was counted a few times. The chain combines TRBV29-1 with TRBJ2-5; TRBD1 aligns across 9 bases. Looked up from germline, CDR1 is SQVTM and CDR2 is ANQGSEA. There are 16 residues in the CDR3. V dropped 3 bases and J dropped 4; count of bases not matched to a gene: 12. CDR3: CSVDLMGYRGLETQYF. DNA of the CDR3: TGCAGCGTTGATTTAATGGGATACAGGGGGCTAGAGACCCAGTACTTC.

Comments on this clonotype: This likely reflects a read error, since a far larger clone is one base away. V gene TRBV6-2 or TRBV6-3 combines with J gene TRBJ2-3; D unclear. The CDR3 extends over 12 amino acids. V lost 4 bases and J lost 8, with 10 bases in between. Germline assignment: CDR1 MNHEY and CDR2 SVGEGT. The CDR3 here is CASSSPPGTQYF. The CDR3 DNA reads TGTGCCAGCAGTTCCCCCCCGGGTACGCAGTATTTT.

This clonotype was picked up many times. The chain combines TRBV4-1 with TRBJ2-5, with D uncertain. The CDR3 runs 16 residues. CDR1 is MGHRA, CDR2 YSYEKL, per germline. Trimming removed 1 base at V and 4 bases at J, with 16 bases between. This CDR3 is CASSQGVLGAPETQYF. The CDR3 nucleotides read TGCGCCAGCAGCCAAGGGGTCCTTGGAGCTCCAGAGACCCAGTACTTC.

The genes are TRBV7-3 and TRBJ2-7; 16 bases align to TRBD2. The V gene end was trimmed by 5 bases and the J gene end by 2 bases; junction bases not matched to a gene: 12. The germline V gene has CDR1 SGHTA and CDR2 FQGTGA. The length of the CDR3 is 19 residues. The DNA for the CDR3 is TGTGCCAGCAGCCCCCCGACCGGGACTAGCGGGAGGGCCCCCTACGAGCAGTACTTC. It encodes CASSPPTGTSGRAPYEQYF.

This clonotype has a count of ten or more. The V and J genes are TRBV5-6 and TRBJ2-5, with 8 bases matching TRBD1. The germline V gene encodes CDR1 SGHDT and CDR2 YYEEEE. The CDR3 covers 16 residues. The junction had 11 bases not matched to a gene; V was cut back by 6 bases and J by 1 base. This CDR3 is CASTHRTRGPQETQYF. The CDR3 DNA follows: TGTGCCAGCACCCACCGGACCAGGGGGCCCCAAGAGACCCAGTACTTC.

The table lists this clonotype with a few counts. V and J are TRBV28 and TRBJ2-7; perhaps TRBD2 as D (6 bases). V dropped 1 base and J dropped 3 bases, with 13 bases sitting between them. Germline CDR1 MDHEN, CDR2 SYDVKM. The CDR3 consists of 15 residues. The CDR3 region has the DNA TGTGCCAGCAGTTTATTCCCGACTAGTGGCTACGAGCAGTACTTC. As protein: CASSLFPTSGYEQYF.

Concerning this clonotype: A far larger clone is only one base removed, so a read error is likely. The chain employs TRBV3-1 and TRBJ2-1, with D unresolved. Trimming took 4 bases from V and 10 from J, leaving 17 bases between them. The CDR3 is made up of 14 amino acids. In germline, CDR1 is LGHDT, CDR2 YNNKEL (reference sequence). The CDR3 nucleotides read TGTGCCAGCAGCCCTTTTGGGTTATCCTACGAGCAGTTCTTC. Protein sequence: CASSPFGLSYEQFF.

This clonotype was observed many times. The genes are TRBV5-1 and TRBJ1-1; weak D call: TRBD1 (5 bases). CDR3 length: 14 amino acids. Per the germline V gene, CDR1 is SGHRS and CDR2 is YFSETQ. Trimming left V 0 bases short and J 1 base short, with 7 bases between. The CDR3 nucleotides are TGCGCCAGCAGCTTGGTCGGGGCGAACACTGAAGCTTTCTTT. Amino acids: CASSLVGANTEAFF.

This clonotype was seen at least ten times. The chain is built from TRBV7-6 and TRBJ1-1; 8 nucleotides match TRBD1. This CDR3 region has 15 residues. Losses at the gene ends were 1 base for V and 3 bases for J; bases not matched to a gene: 4. Germline V gene sequence: CDR1 SGHVS, CDR2 FNYEAQ. CDR3 coding DNA: TGTGCCAGCAGCTTAGGGACAGGGAGGTACACTGAAGCTTTCTTT. Its protein is CASSLGTGRYTEAFF.

There are many counts of this clonotype. The genes are TRBV28 and TRBJ2-7, with D unclear. The CDR3 runs 14 residues. Trimming pared 3 bases from V and 6 bases from J, leaving 15 bases between. CDR1 MDHEN and CDR2 SYDVKM come from the germline V gene. DNA of the CDR3: TGTGCCAGCAGTTTCGGCGCAGCGTGGGGCGAGCAGTACTTC. Translation gives CASSFGAAWGEQYF.

This clonotype was detected many times. The chain links TRBV4-1 to TRBJ2-2; unclear D gene. Trimming removed 6 bases at V and 8 bases at J, with 16 bases between. Germline V CDR1 and CDR2: MGHRA, YSYEKL. CDR3 length: 14 residues. The CDR3 DNA reads TGCGCCAGCAGGCTTGGCCAATCGGGTGGGGAGCTGTTTTTT. Translating it yields CASRLGQSGGELFF.

This clonotype appeared many times. This chain joins TRBV20-1 and TRBJ1-1; possibly TRBD1 for D (5 bases). Per the germline V gene, CDR1 is DFQATT and CDR2 is SNEGSKA (reference sequence). V shed 5 bases and J shed 8 bases, with 12 bases lying between them. The CDR3 length is 11 residues. The CDR3 nucleotides are TGCAGTGCTCCGGGACGTGGGGAAGCTTTCTTT. Amino acids: CSAPGRGEAFF.

This clonotype was detected ten times or more. Here the CDR3 DNA reads TGTGCCAGCAGCCGAATCCAATCTGGGGCCAACGTCCTGACTTTC. Its protein product is CASSRIQSGANVLTF. This chain connects TRBV7-2 to TRBJ2-6; D call uncertain. Germline V gene data show CDR1 as SGHTA and CDR2 as FQGNSA. The length of the CDR3 is 15 residues. V was trimmed by 5 bases and J by 1 base, leaving 9 bases between them.

This clonotype has at least ten counts. V usage is TRBV3-1 and J usage is TRBJ2-2; D uncertain. CDR3 size: 15 residues. Germline CDR1 reads LGHDT; CDR2 reads YNNKEL (reference sequence). V lost 2 bases and J 6 bases, leaving 13 bases between the germline ends. The chain's CDR3 is CASSQSWVGPGELFF. CDR3 in DNA: TGTGCCAGCAGCCAATCCTGGGTTGGCCCCGGGGAGCTGTTTTTT. Looking up the rest from reference TRBV3-1 and TRBJ2-2 gives the full variable domain: DTAVSQTPKYLVTQMGNDKSIKCEQNLGHDTMYWYKQDSKKFLKIMFSYNNKELIINETVPNRFSPKSPDKAHLNLHINSLELGDSAVYFCASSQSWVGPGELFFGEGSRLTVL.

The rearrangement links TRBV6-5 to TRBJ2-1; 8 bases line up with TRBD2. Germline assignment: CDR1 MNHEY and CDR2 SVGAGI. The V and J ends lost 4 bases and 7 bases, in that order; junction bases with no gene match: 9. This CDR3 is built from 15 residues. The CDR3 here is CASSWGLEAVNEQFF. CDR3 coding DNA: TGTGCCAGCAGTTGGGGACTAGAAGCTGTTAATGAGCAGTTCTTC.

Ten or more counts support this clonotype. The J gene is TRBJ2-2, the V gene TRBV7-3, with 7 nucleotides matching TRBD2. The CDR3 loop spans 14 amino acids. Looked up from germline, CDR1 is SGHTA and CDR2 is FQGTGA. The junction had 7 bases not matched to a gene; V was cut back by 6 bases and J by 6 bases. Here the CDR3 DNA reads TGTGCCAGCAGACCTACTAGCGTATCCGGGGAGCTGTTTTTT. Its protein product is CASRPTSVSGELFF.

V usage is TRBV12-3 or TRBV12-4 and J usage is TRBJ1-4, with 7 bases lining up with TRBD1. Trimming removed 6 bases from V and 7 bases from J; junction bases left unmatched: 11. The CDR3 sequence is 15 residues long. CDR3 in amino acids: CASSNRQGRAEKLFF. CDR3 sequence (DNA): TGTGCCAGCAGCAACCGACAGGGCCGGGCTGAAAAACTGTTTTTT.

The chain carries TRBV9 and TRBJ2-3, with D tentatively TRBD2 (6 bases). This CDR3 spans 15 amino acids. Germline CDR1 is SGDLS and CDR2 is YYNGEE. V lost 4 bases to trimming and J lost 4 bases, with 16 bases between them. CDR3 in amino acids: CASSSRPGVADTQYF. The CDR3 DNA sequence: TGTGCCAGCAGCTCCCGTCCGGGAGTGGCAGATACGCAGTATTTT.

This clonotype was detected only once. This chain uses TRBV9 with TRBJ1-2, with TRBD1 identical over 7 bases. CDR1 SGDLS and CDR2 YYNGEE come from the germline V gene. CDR3 length: 15 residues. The trim removed 4 bases at V and 4 bases at J, leaving 10 bases unmatched. The DNA for the CDR3 is TGTGCCAGCAGCCCCAAAGACAGGGCTGTCTATGGCTACACCTTC. It specifies CASSPKDRAVYGYTF. The full variable domain, with the rest looked up from reference TRBV9 and TRBJ1-2, is DSGVTQTPKHLITATGQRVTLRCSPRSGDLSVYWYQQSLDQGLQFLIQYYNGEERAKGNILERFSAQQFPDLHSELNLSSLELGDSALYFCASSPKDRAVYGYTFGSGTRLTVV.

At least ten counts were recorded for this clonotype. The chain has TRBV7-9 and TRBJ1-1; no firm D call. The CDR3 consists of 15 residues. The V gene's germline CDR1 is SEHNR and CDR2 FQNEAQ (reference sequence). The germline V and J ends were trimmed by 3 bases and 3 bases, with 14 bases remaining between them. The CDR3 nucleotides read TGTGCCAGCAGCTTCGGGGTAGTGTCGGACACTGAAGCTTTCTTT. The encoded protein is CASSFGVVSDTEAFF.

This clonotype was observed at least ten times. V gene TRBV7-8 combines with J gene TRBJ2-7, with D possibly called TRBD1 or TRBD2 (5 bases each). The CDR3 length is 14 residues. Germline CDR1 SGHVS, CDR2 FQNEAQ. V dropped 5 bases and J dropped 12 bases, with 23 bases sitting between them. Written as DNA, the CDR3 is TGTGCCAGCAGCGTAACCCGGTCCGGGACCTCCGGGTACTTC. This codes for CASSVTRSGTSGYF.

This chain connects TRBV30 to TRBJ2-2; TRBD1 matches at 9 bases. Trimming took 0 bases from V and 0 from J; bases not matched to a gene: 5. The germline V gene has CDR1 GTSNPN and CDR2 SVGIG (reference sequence). The length of the CDR3 is 17 residues. CDR3 bases: TGTGCCTGGAGTGTACGTTGGACAGGGGCGAACACCGGGGAGCTGTTTTTT. This gives the protein CAWSVRWTGANTGELFF.

This clonotype was detected ten times or more. The chain joins TRBV5-1 to TRBJ2-2, with D perhaps TRBD2 (6 bases). Germline CDR1 SGHRS, CDR2 YFSETQ. The CDR3 spans 15 residues. V lost 4 bases and J 4 bases, leaving 14 bases between the germline ends. For the CDR3, the DNA is TGCGCCAGCAGCCCCGCCGGTAGCGGCACCGGGGAGCTGTTTTTT. Translated: CASSPAGSGTGELFF.

This clonotype was found a few times. One end of the junction does not line up with germline, which may come from a read error. This chain connects TRBV5-3 to TRBJ2-5; D unclear. TRBV5-3 is an open reading frame, and its role is uncertain. CDR3 length: 14 residues. CDR3 nucleotide sequence: TGTGCCAGCAGCTTGGGCGGCAACCGGGAGACCCAGTACTTC. Protein product: CASSLGGNRETQYF.